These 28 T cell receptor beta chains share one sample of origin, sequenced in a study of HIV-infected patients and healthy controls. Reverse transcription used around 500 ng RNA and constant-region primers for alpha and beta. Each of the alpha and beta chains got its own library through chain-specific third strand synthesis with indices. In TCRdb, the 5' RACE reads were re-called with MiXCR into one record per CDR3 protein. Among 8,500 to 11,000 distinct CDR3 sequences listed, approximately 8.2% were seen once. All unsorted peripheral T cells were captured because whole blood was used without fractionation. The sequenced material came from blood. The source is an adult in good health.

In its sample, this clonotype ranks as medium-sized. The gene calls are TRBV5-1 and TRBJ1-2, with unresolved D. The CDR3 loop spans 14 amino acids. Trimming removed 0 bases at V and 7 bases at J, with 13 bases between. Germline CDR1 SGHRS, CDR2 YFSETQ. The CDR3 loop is CASSLALGEGGYTF. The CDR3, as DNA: TGCGCCAGCAGCTTGGCGTTGGGTGAGGGTGGCTACACCTTC.

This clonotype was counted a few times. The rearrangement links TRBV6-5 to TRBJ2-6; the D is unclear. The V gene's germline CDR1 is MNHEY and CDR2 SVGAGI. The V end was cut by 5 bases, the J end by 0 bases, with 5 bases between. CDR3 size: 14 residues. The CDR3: CASSRFSGANVLTF. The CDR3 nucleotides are TGTGCCAGCAGTAGGTTCTCTGGGGCCAACGTCCTGACTTTC.

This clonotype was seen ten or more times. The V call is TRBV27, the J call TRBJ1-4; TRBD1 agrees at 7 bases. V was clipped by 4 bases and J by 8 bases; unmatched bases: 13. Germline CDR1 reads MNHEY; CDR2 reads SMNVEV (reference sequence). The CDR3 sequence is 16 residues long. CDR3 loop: CASSWGTDLKEEKLFF. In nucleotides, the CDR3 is TGTGCCAGCAGTTGGGGGACAGACCTAAAGGAGGAAAAACTGTTTTTT.

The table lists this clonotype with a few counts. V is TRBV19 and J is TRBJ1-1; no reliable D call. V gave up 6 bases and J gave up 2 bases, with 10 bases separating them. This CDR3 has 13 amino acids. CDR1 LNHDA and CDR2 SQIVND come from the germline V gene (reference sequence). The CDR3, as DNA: TGTGCCAGTAGACAGAGCTCTAACACTGAAGCTTTCTTT. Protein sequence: CASRQSSNTEAFF.

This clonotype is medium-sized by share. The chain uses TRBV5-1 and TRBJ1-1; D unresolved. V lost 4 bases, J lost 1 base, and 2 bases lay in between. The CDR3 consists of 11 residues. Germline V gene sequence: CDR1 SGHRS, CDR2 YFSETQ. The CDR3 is CASSRNTEAFF. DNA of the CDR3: TGCGCCAGCAGCCGGAACACTGAAGCTTTCTTT.

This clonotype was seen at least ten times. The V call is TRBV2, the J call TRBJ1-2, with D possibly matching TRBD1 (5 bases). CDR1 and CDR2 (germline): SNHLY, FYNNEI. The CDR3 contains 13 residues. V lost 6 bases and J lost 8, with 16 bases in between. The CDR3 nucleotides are TGTGCCAGCAGCCAGGGAGGGGCGTGGGGCTACACCTTC. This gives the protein CASSQGGAWGYTF.

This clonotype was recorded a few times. The CDR3 DNA reads TGTGCCAGCAGCTTCTACAATGCCCAAAGCACGGGAGGCTACACCTTC. Amino acids: CASSFYNAQSTGGYTF. The gene calls are TRBV7-2 and TRBJ1-2; no clear D. Germline V CDR1 and CDR2: SGHTA, FQGNSA. The germline V and J ends were trimmed by 3 bases and 8 bases, with 22 bases remaining between them. This CDR3 comprises 16 residues.

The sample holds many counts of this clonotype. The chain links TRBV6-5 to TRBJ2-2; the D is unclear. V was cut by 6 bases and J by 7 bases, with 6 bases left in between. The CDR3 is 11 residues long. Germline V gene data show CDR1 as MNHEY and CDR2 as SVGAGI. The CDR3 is CASSLRGELFF. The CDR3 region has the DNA TGTGCCAGCAGCCTTCGCGGGGAGCTGTTTTTT.

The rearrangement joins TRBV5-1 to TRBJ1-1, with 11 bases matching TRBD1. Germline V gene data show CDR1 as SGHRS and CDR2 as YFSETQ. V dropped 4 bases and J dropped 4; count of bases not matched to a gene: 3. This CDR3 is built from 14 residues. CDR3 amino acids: CASSRTGGVTEAFF. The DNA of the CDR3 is TGCGCCAGCAGCCGGACAGGGGGCGTCACTGAAGCTTTCTTT.

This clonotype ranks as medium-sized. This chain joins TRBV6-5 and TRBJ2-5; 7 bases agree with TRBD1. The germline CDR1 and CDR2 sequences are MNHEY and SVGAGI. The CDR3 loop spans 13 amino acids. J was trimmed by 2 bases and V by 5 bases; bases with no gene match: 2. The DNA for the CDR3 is TGTGCCAGCAGTCGACAGGGACAAGAGACCCAGTACTTC. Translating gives CASSRQGQETQYF.

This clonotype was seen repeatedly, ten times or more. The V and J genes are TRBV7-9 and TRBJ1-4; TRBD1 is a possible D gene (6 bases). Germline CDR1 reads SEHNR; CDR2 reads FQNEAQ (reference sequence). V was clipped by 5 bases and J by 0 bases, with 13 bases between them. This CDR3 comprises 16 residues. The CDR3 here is CASSVLSGATNEKLFF. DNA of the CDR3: TGTGCCAGCAGCGTGTTATCAGGGGCAACTAATGAAAAACTGTTTTTT.

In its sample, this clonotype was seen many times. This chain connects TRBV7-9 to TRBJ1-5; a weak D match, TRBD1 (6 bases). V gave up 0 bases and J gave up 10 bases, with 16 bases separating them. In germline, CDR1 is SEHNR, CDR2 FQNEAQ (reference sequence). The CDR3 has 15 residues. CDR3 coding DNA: TGTGCCAGCAGCTTAGCGGGCGGAGGGGGTAATCCCCAGCATTTT. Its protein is CASSLAGGGGNPQHF.

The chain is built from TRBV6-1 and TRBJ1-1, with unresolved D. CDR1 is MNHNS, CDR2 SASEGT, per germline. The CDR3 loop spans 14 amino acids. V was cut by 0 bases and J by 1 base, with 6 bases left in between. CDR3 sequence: CASSEARKNTEAFF. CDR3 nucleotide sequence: TGTGCCAGCAGTGAAGCCAGGAAGAACACTGAAGCTTTCTTT.

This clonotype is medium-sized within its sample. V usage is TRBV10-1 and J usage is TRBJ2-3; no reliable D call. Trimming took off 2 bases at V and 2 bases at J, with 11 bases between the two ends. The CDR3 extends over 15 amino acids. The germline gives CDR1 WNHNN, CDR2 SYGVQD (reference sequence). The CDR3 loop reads CASSEGLHHTDTQYF. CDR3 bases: TGCGCCAGCAGTGAGGGTCTTCACCACACAGATACGCAGTATTTT.

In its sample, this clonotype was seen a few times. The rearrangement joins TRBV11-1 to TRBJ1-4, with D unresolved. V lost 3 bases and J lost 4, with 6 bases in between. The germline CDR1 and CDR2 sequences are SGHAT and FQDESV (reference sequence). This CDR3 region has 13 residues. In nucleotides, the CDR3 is TGTGCCAGCAGCTTCACGGTTAATGAAAAACTGTTTTTT. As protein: CASSFTVNEKLFF.

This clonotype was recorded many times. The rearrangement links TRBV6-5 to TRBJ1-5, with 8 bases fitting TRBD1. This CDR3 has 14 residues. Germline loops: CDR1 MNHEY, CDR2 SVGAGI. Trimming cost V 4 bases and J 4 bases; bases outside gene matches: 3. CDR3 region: CASSWGQANQPQHF. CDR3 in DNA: TGTGCCAGCAGTTGGGGACAGGCGAATCAGCCCCAGCATTTT.

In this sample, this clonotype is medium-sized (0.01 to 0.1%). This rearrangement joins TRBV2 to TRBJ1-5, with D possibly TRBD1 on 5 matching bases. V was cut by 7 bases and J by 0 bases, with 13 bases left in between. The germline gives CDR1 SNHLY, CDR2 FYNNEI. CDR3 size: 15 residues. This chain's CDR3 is CASTSEGVSNQPQHF. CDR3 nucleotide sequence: TGTGCCAGCACTTCGGAAGGGGTTAGCAATCAGCCCCAGCATTTT.

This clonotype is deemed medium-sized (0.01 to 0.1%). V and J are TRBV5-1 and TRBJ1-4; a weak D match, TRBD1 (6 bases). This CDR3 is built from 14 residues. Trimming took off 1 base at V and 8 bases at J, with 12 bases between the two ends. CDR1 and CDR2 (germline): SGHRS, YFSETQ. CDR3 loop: CASSLSRGREKLFF. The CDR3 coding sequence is TGCGCCAGCAGCTTGTCCCGGGGGCGAGAAAAACTGTTTTTT.

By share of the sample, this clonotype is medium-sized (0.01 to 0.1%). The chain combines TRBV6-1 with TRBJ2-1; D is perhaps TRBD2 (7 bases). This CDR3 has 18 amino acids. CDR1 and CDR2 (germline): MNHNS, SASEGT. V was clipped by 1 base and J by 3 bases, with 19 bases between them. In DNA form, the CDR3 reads TGTGCCAGCAGTGAAGTTGGGTGGCAAGGGGGGGTCTACAATGAGCAGTTCTTC. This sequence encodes CASSEVGWQGGVYNEQFF.

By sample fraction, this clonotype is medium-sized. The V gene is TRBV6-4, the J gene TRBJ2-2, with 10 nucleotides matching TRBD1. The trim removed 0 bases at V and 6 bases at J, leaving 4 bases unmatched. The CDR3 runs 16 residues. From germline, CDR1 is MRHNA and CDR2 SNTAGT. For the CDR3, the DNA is TGTGCCAGCAGTGACTCGATTGGACAGGGGGCCGGGGAGCTGTTTTTT. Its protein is CASSDSIGQGAGELFF.

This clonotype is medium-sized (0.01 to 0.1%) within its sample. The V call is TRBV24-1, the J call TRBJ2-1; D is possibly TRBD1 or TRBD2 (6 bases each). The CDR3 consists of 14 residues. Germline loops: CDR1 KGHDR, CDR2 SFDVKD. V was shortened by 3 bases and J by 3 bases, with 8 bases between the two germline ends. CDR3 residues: CATSDGGHYNEQFF. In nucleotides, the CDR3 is TGTGCCACCAGTGATGGGGGGCACTACAATGAGCAGTTCTTC.

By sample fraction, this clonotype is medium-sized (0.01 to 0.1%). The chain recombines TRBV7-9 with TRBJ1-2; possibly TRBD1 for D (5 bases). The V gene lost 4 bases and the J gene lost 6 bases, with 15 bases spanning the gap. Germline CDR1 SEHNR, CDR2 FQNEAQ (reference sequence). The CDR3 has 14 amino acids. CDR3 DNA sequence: TGTGCCAGCAGCTCCCTGAGTGGGGGGGATGGCTACACCTTC. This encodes CASSSLSGGDGYTF.

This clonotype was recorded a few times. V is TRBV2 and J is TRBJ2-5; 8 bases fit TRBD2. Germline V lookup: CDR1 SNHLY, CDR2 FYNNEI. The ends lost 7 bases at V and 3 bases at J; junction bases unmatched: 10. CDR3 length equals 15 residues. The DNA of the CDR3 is TGTGCCAGCACCGGACTAGCACCTCTCGAAGAGACCCAGTACTTC. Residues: CASTGLAPLEETQYF.

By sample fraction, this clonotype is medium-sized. CDR3 region: CAISEYGGLNTEAFF. The DNA for the CDR3 is TGTGCCATCAGTGAGTATGGGGGTCTGAACACTGAAGCTTTCTTT. The J gene is TRBJ1-1, the V gene TRBV10-3; weak D call: TRBD1 (5 bases). The germline CDR1 and CDR2 sequences are ENHRY and SYGVKD. The CDR3 spans 15 residues. Deletions cut 1 base from V and 0 bases from J, with 9 bases between.

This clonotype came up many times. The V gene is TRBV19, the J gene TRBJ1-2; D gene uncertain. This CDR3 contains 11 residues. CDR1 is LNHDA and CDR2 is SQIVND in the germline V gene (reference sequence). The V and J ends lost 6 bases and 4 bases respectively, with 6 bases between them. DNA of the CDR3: TGTGCCAGTAGACTATCCTATGGCTACACCTTC. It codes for CASRLSYGYTF. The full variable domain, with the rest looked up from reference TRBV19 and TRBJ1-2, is DGGITQSPKYLFRKEGQNVTLSCEQNLNHDAMYWYRQDPGQGLRLIYYSQIVNDFQKGDIAEGYSVSREKKESFPLTVTSAQKNPTAFYLCASRLSYGYTFGSGTRLTVV.

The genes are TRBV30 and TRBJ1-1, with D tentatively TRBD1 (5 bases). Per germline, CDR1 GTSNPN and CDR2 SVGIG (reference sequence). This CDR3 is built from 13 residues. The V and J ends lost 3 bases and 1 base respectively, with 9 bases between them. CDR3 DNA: TGTGCCTGGAGCTCTACAGGGAACACTGAAGCTTTCTTT. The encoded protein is CAWSSTGNTEAFF. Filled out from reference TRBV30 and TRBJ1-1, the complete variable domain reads SQTIHQWPATLVQPVGSPLSLECTVEGTSNPNLYWYRQAAGRGLQLLFYSVGIGQISSEVPQNLSASRPQDRQFILSSKKLLLSDSGFYLCAWSSTGNTEAFFGQGTRLTVV.

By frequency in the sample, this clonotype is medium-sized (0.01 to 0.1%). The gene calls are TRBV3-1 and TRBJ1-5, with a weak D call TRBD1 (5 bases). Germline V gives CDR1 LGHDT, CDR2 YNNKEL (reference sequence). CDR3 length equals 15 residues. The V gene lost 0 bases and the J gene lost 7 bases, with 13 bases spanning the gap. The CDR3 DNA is TGTGCCAGCAGCCAAGATCCTGAGGGGAGGCAGCCCCAGCATTTT. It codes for CASSQDPEGRQPQHF.

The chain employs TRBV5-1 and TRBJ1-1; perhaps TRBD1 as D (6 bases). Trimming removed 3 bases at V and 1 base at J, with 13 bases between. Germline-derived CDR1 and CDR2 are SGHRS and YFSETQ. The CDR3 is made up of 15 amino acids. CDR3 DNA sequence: TGCGCCAGCAGCTCACAGGGAGGAGCGAACACTGAAGCTTTCTTT. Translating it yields CASSSQGGANTEAFF. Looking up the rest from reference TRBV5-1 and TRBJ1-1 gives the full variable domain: KAGVTQTPRYLIKTRGQQVTLSCSPISGHRSVSWYQQTPGQGLQFLFEYFSETQRNKGNFPGRFSGRQFSNSRSEMNVSTLELGDSALYLCASSSQGGANTEAFFGQGTRLTVV.